This T cell receptor (beta chain) is drawn from a study of cytomegalovirus exposure and HLA in healthy donors. Both 60 Vbeta primers and 13 Jbeta primers went into the PCR. Here immunoSEQ multiplex PCR was the method, and the copy in TCRdb shows in-frame clones only, minus some. Of over 75,000 clones in the sample, about 79% are singletons; the top ten hold about 3.5%. This CDR3 is 11 amino acids long. Trimming left V 6 bases short and J 5 bases short, with 7 bases between. The germline CDR1 and CDR2 sequences are DFQATT and SNEGSKA (reference sequence). General observations from the study: Several of the most significant clusters were apparently associated with common viral pathogens in a later analysis. Indistinguishable V segments such as TRBV6-2 and TRBV6-3 were excluded.

To note about this clone: The antigen is not known.

The chain uses TRBV20-1 and TRBJ1-4, with D unclear. The sequenced material came from PBMCs. This clonotype was obtained from a male donor in good health and CMV-seropositive. As DNA, the CDR3 is TGCAGTGCGGAGTCGAATGAAAAACTGTTTTTT. It codes for CSAESNEKLFF.